This TCR beta chain appears in the sequencing data of a study of blood T cell repertoires in COVID-19. Study in general: Samples came from the United States, Italy and Spain, spanning acute and convalescent COVID-19.

Original processing methods: Nucleated cell number was recorded as an estimate derived from reference gene primer amplification. Libraries were prepared by immunoSEQ multiplex PCR; TCRdb keeps only in-frame clonotypes and omits some of them. The DNA was the basis for D and trimming; V, J and clone size are from that table. The sample comprises some 99,000 clones, around nine tenths of which are singletons, and roughly 4.2% rests with the top ten. The CDR3 is 15 amino acids. Looked up from germline, CDR1 is SGDLS and CDR2 is YYNGEE. V lost 0 bases, J lost 8 bases, and 17 bases lay in between. This TCR derives from a human donor with COVID-19, enrolled during active disease. The donor label of this sample is uncertain. Sequenced material: peripheral blood. This chain links TRBV9 with TRBJ1-2; possibly TRBD1 for D (6 bases). CDR3 amino acids: CASSVDTGTSGGYTF. For the CDR3, the DNA is TGTGCCAGCAGCGTAGATACAGGGACCTCGGGGGGCTACACCTTC.